One and the same sample provided the 8 T cell receptor beta chains below, sequenced in a study of glioma-infiltrating T cells after dendritic cell vaccination. Assay used: immunoSEQ multiplex PCR; TCRdb lists only in-frame clones, some missing. Counted here are approximately 84,000 clones, just over 85% occurring once; the ten biggest clones make up 15% to 18%. This specimen consisted of blood, obtained before dendritic cell vaccination. These receptors came from a human donor with glioblastoma.

The V gene is TRBV9, the J gene TRBJ1-1; D may be TRBD1 (6 bases). The V and J ends lost 0 bases and 1 base respectively, with 16 bases between them. Germline loops: CDR1 SGDLS, CDR2 YYNGEE. This CDR3 is built from 17 residues. The CDR3 is CASSVDLAGGQNTEAFF. The CDR3 DNA follows: TGTGCCAGCAGCGTAGATCTCGCGGGGGGGCAGAACACTGAAGCTTTCTTT.

The CDR3 nucleotides are TGTGCCAGTAGTGTAAGACAGGGGGGCACTGAAGCTTTCTTT. It translates to CASSVRQGGTEAFF. This chain links TRBV19 with TRBJ1-1, with TRBD1 matching 9 bases. After removal of 5 bases from V and 4 bases from J, the junction contained 5 bases not matched to a gene. The germline V gene encodes CDR1 LNHDA and CDR2 SQIVND (reference sequence). The CDR3 has 14 amino acids.

This clone was seen only once. This chain joins TRBV7-9 and TRBJ2-7, with D perhaps TRBD1 (7 bases). Germline assignment: CDR1 SEHNR and CDR2 FQNEAQ (reference sequence). CDR3 length: 14 residues. Trimming took 5 bases from V and 3 from J, leaving 14 bases between them. CDR3 sequence reads: CASSPRDSFYEQYF. In DNA, the CDR3 is TGTGCCAGCAGCCCGCGGGACAGTTTCTACGAGCAGTACTTC.

In its sample, this clone was seen once. The chain joins TRBV7-9 to TRBJ1-1; D is unclear. This CDR3 spans 14 amino acids. Germline V CDR1 and CDR2: SEHNR, FQNEAQ (reference sequence). Trimming took off 5 bases at V and 10 bases at J, with 20 bases between the two ends. Here the CDR3 reads CASSRIPPEAIAFF. The CDR3 DNA is TGTGCCAGCAGCCGCATCCCACCAGAGGCGATAGCTTTCTTT. Combining the CDR3 with reference TRBV7-9 and TRBJ1-1 gives the whole variable domain DTGVSQNPRHKITKRGQNVTFRCDPISEHNRLYWYRQTLGQGPEFLTYFQNEAQLEKSRLLSDRFSAERPKGSFSTLEIQRTEQGDSAMYLCASSRIPPEAIAFFGQGTRLTVV.

V and J are TRBV28 and TRBJ2-7; TRBD1 is a possible D gene (6 bases). The CDR3 covers 12 residues. V dropped 1 base and J dropped 7 bases, with 8 bases sitting between them. Germline lookup yields CDR1 MDHEN and CDR2 SYDVKM. CDR3 region: CASSLSGVEQYF. CDR3 sequence (DNA): TGTGCCAGCAGTTTATCAGGGGTTGAGCAGTACTTC.

V usage is TRBV5-1 and J usage is TRBJ2-5; no clear D gene. Germline CDR1 SGHRS, CDR2 YFSETQ. Trimming cost V 0 bases and J 5 bases, with 11 bases left between them. The CDR3 contains 14 residues. The DNA for the CDR3 is TGCGCCAGCAGCTTGGGTACAAGTTTGGAGACCCAGTACTTC. It codes for CASSLGTSLETQYF.

The rearrangement links TRBV7-2 to TRBJ2-1; D uncertain. The CDR3 sequence is 15 residues long. Per germline, CDR1 SGHTA and CDR2 FQGNSA. The V and J ends lost 4 bases and 9 bases respectively, with 19 bases between them. DNA for the CDR3: TGTGCCAGCAGCTCGCAGTCATGGCCCGGCGGTGAGCAGTTCTTC. Encoded protein: CASSSQSWPGGEQFF.

The chain links TRBV7-9 to TRBJ2-1, with D hard to call. Germline-derived CDR1 and CDR2 are SEHNR and FQNEAQ (reference sequence). The CDR3 runs 16 residues. Trimming shortened V by 4 bases and J by 0 bases, and 13 bases separated the two germline ends. CDR3: CASSSGSLGSYNEQFF. The CDR3, as DNA: TGTGCCAGCAGCTCAGGTAGTTTAGGCTCCTACAATGAGCAGTTCTTC.